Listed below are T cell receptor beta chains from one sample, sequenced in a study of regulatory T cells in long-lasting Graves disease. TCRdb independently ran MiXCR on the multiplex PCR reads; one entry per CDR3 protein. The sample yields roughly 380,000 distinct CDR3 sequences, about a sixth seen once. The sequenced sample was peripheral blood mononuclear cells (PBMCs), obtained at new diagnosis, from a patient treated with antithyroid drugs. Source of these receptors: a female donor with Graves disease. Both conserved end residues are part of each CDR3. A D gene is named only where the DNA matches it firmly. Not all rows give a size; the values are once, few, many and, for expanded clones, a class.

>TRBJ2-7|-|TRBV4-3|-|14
TGCGCCAGCAGCCAAGGAGGGGGAGCCTACGAGCAGTACTTC
CASSQGGGAYEQYF
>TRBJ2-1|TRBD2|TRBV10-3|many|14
TGTGCCATCAGGCCAGCGGGGGGGGCGAATGAGCAGTTCTTC
CAIRPAGGANEQFF
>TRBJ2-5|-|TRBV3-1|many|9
TGTGCCAGTGGGGAGACCCAGTACTTC
CASGETQYF
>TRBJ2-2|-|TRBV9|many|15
TGTGCCAGCAGCGTAGTCGGAGGGGCCACCGGGGAGCTGTTTTTT
CASSVVGGATGELFF
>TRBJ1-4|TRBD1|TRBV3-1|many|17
TGTGCCAGCAGTCGAAGGATTGGACAGGCCAATAATGAAAAACTGTTTTTT
CASSRRIGQANNEKLFF
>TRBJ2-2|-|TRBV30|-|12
TGTGCCTGGGATTCAGACACCGGGGAGCTGTTTTTT
CAWDSDTGELFF
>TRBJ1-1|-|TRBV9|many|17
TGTGCCAGCAGCGTAGAGGGAAGGGCCCCCGTGGACACTGAAGCTTTCTTT
CASSVEGRAPVDTEAFF
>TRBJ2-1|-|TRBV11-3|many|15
TGTGCCAGCAGCCAATACGTGGGCCACTTGGGTGAGCAGTTCTTC
CASSQYVGHLGEQFF
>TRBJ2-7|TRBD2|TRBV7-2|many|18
TGTGCCAGCAGCTTAAGCCTAGCGGGAAGGAAGATAGGCTACGAGCAGTACTTC
CASSLSLAGRKIGYEQYF
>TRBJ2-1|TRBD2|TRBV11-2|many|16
TGTGCCAGCAGACCTAGCGGGAGGGCCGGGGGCAATGAGCAGTTCTTC
CASRPSGRAGGNEQFF
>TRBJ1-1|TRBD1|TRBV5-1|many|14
TGCGCCAGCAGCTTACCGGACAGGGGAGATGAAGCTTTCTTT
CASSLPDRGDEAFF
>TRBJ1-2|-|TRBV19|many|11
TGTGCCAGCCGACAGCACTATGGCTACACCTTC
CASRQHYGYTF
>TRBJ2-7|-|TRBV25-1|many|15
TGTGCCAGCAGTGAGGGACGGACCCCGTCCTACGAGCAGTACTTC
CASSEGRTPSYEQYF
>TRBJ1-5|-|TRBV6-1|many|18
TGTGCCAGCAGTGAACGCGCAATGGGGACATGGGGCAATCAGCCCCAGCATTTT
CASSERAMGTWGNQPQHF
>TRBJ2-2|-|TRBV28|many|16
TGTGCCAGCAGTTTCCTCAAGCAGGGCAACACCGGGGAGCTGTTTTTT
CASSFLKQGNTGELFF
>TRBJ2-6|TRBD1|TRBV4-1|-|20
TGCGCCAGCAGCCTAGGGACAGGGGGTCTAGTTTTCTCTGGGGCCAACGTCCTGACTTTC
CASSLGTGGLVFSGANVLTF
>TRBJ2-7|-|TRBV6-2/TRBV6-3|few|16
TGTGCCAGCAGTTACGGTTCCGGGGGACTTGGGAGGAAGCAGTACTTC
CASSYGSGGLGRKQYF
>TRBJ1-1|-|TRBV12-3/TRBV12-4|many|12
TGCGCCAGCAGTTTCATGGGGGGGAAAGCTTTCTTT
CASSFMGGKAFF
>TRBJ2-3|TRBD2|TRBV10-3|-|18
TGTGCCATCAGTGAGTTTACTAGCGGGGGATTATACACAGATACGCAGTATTTT
CAISEFTSGGLYTDTQYF
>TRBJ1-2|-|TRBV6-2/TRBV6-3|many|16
TGTGCCAGCAGTTCTCCTTTACGGGGCCGGCTAGGTGGCTACACCTTC
CASSSPLRGRLGGYTF
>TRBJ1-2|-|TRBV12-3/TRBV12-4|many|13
TGTGCCAGCAGTTTTAAAGGGATCGGTGGCTACACCTTC
CASSFKGIGGYTF
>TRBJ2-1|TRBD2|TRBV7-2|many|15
TGTGCCAGCAGCTTTGGGACTAGCGGATACAATGAGCAGTTCTTC
CASSFGTSGYNEQFF
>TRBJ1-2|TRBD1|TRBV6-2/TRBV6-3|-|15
TGTGCCAGCAGTGAAGGGACAGGGGCAAATTATGGCTACACCTTC
CASSEGTGANYGYTF
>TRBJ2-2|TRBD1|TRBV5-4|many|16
TGTGCCAGCAGCCCGAGTAGGGACAGGGCCACCGGGGAGCTGTTTTTT
CASSPSRDRATGELFF
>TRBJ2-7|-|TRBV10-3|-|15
TGTGCCACTCAAACTGGGGCAGGGGCCACCTACGAGCAGTACTTC
CATQTGAGATYEQYF
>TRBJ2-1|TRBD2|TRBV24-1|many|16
TGTGCCACCAGTGATTCGTATAGCGGGGGGGCCTCGGAGCAGTTCTTC
CATSDSYSGGASEQFF
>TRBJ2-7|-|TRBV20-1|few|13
TGCAGTGCCAAGGGGCAGCCCCTACGAGGGCAGTACTTC
CSAKGQPLRGQYF
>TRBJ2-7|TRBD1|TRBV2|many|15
TGTGCCAGCAGTGTGGGACAGGGGATCTCCTACGAGCAGTACTTC
CASSVGQGISYEQYF
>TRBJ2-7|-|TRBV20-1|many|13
TGCAGTGCTAGAGGTCAGATAACCTACGAGCAGTACTTC
CSARGQITYEQYF
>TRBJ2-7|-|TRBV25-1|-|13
TGTGCCAGCAGTGACGACACCGATACCGAGCAGTACTTC
CASSDDTDTEQYF
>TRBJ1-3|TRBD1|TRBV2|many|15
TGTGCTAAACAAAACAGGGGAGAAGGTGAAAACACCATATATTTT
CAKQNRGEGENTIYF
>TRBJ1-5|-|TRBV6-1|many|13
TGTGCCAGCAGACAGGGTGGCAATCAGCCCCAGCATTTT
CASRQGGNQPQHF
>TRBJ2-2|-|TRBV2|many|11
TGTGCCAGCGGAACTACCGGGGAGCTGTTTTTT
CASGTTGELFF
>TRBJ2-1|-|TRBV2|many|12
TGTGCCAGCAGGTGGCAGTTCAATGAGCAGTTCTTC
CASRWQFNEQFF
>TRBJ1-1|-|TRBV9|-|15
TGTGCCAGCAGCTTTACGGGGGGGGGGAGCACTGAAGCTTTCTTT
CASSFTGGGSTEAFF
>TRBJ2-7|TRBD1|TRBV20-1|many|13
TGCAGTGCTAGGGGGGACAGGGGTGGCGAGCAGTACTTC
CSARGDRGGEQYF
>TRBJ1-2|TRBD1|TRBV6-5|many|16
TGTGCCAGCAGTTACTCCCCACCGGGGACAGGTCTTGGCTACACCTTC
CASSYSPPGTGLGYTF
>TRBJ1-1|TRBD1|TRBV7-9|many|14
TGCGCCAGCAGCTTGAGGGGACAGAAGACTGAAGCTTTCTTT
CASSLRGQKTEAFF
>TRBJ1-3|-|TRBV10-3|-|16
TGTGCCATCAGTGAGTCCGGACAGTCCTCTGGAAACACCATATATTTT
CAISESGQSSGNTIYF
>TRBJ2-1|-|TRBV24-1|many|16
TGTGCCACCAGTGATGCCAGCGCGAGCTCCTACAATGAGCAGTTCTTC
CATSDASASSYNEQFF
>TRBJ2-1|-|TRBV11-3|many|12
TGTGCCAGCAGCTCGAATAGCGGTGAGCAGTTCTTC
CASSSNSGEQFF
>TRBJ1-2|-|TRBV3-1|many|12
TGTGCCAGCAGCCTATGGGCCAGGGGCTACACCTTC
CASSLWARGYTF
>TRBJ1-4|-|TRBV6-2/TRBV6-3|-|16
TGTGCCTGCAGTCCCGCACGGACAGCAACTAATGAAAAACTGTTTTTT
CACSPARTATNEKLFF
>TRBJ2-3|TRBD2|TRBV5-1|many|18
TGCGCCAGCAGCCTGGGGACTAGCGGGAGGTTGGGCACAGATACGCAGTATTTT
CASSLGTSGRLGTDTQYF
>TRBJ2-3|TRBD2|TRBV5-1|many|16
TGCGCCAGCAGCCTTCAAACGGGGGGGCAAACAGATACGCAGTATTTT
CASSLQTGGQTDTQYF
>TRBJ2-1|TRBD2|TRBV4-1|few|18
TGCGCCAGCAGCAAGGGACTAGCGGGTGGAGGGCTGTACAATGAGCAGTTCTTC
CASSKGLAGGGLYNEQFF
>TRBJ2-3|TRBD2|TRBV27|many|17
TGTGCCAGCAGTTTATCACCAGCGGGAGGGCCCACAGATACGCAGTATTTT
CASSLSPAGGPTDTQYF
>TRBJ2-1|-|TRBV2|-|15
TGTGCCAGCAGTCGCCGGGGCGACTACTACAATGAGCAGTTCTTC
CASSRRGDYYNEQFF
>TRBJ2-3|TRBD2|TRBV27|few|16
TGTGCCAGCAGCCGGACTAGCGGGAGACTGGAAGATACGCAGTATTTT
CASSRTSGRLEDTQYF
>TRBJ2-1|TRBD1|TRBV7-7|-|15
TGTGCCAGCAGCCTCGAGGCTGGGGCCCAGGGGGTGCAGTTCTTC
CASSLEAGAQGVQFF
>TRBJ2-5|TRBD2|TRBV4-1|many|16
TGCGCCAGCAGCCAAGGGGTAGCGGGGGCGCAAGAGACCCAGTACTTC
CASSQGVAGAQETQYF